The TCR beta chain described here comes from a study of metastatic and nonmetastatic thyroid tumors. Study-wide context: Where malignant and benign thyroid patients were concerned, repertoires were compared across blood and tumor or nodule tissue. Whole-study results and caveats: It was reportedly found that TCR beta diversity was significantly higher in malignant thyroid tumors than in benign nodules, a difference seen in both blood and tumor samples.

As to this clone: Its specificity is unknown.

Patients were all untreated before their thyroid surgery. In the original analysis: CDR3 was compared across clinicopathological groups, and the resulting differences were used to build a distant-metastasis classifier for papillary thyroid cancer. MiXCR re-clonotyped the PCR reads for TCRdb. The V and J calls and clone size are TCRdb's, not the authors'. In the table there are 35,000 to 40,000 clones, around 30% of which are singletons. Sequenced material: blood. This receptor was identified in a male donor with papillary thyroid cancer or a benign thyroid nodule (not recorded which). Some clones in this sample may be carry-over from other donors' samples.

CDR3 amino acids: CASSSPALGSPLHF. The CDR3 DNA reads as TGTGCCAGCAGTTCCCCAGCTCTTGGGTCACCCCTCCACTTT. V gene TRBV12-3 or TRBV12-4 combines with J gene TRBJ1-6; D not resolved. The ends were cut back, 4 bases at V and 10 bases at J, with 14 bases in the middle. The CDR3 loop spans 14 amino acids.